Listed here are 21 T cell receptor beta chains from one sample, sequenced in a study of yellow fever vaccine responses in identical twins (dated by TCRdb to 2016 to 2019). Library prep was done by RT-PCR. TCRdb names Illumina HiSeq 2500 as the instrument used. TCRdb reworked the public reads: Q25 trimming with fastp, MiXCR clone assembly, productive beta chains retained. For every CDR3 protein sequence, its rows merge into one entry that carries the most common genes and DNA. This sample holds roughly 36,000 distinct CDR3 sequences; 45% to 65% were observed only once. Together, the top ten hold 4.5% of the sample. Specimen: T cells from blood (PBMCs), unsorted or a sorted subset (not recorded which), collected before or after yellow fever vaccination (not recorded which). The receptors here all came from a woman aged 18-35 years who received the yellow fever vaccine. Donor details come from another sample of the same person, matched by shared clones.

The chain carries TRBV6-1 and TRBJ1-5; no clear D. Trimming stripped 6 bases from V and 0 bases from J, with 18 bases between. From germline, CDR1 is MNHNS and CDR2 SASEGT. This CDR3 is 17 amino acids long. The CDR3, as DNA: TGTGCCAGCAGAAAGGGTTCGTCCCTCTATAGCAATCAGCCCCAGCATTTT. Amino acids: CASRKGSSLYSNQPQHF.

This clonotype has more than one count but fewer than ten. This chain uses TRBV28 with TRBJ1-4, with a weak D call TRBD1 (6 bases). This CDR3 comprises 16 residues. V was clipped by 3 bases and J by 4 bases, with 15 bases between them. Looked up from germline, CDR1 is MDHEN and CDR2 is SYDVKM. The CDR3 loop reads CASSFIPGANNEKLFF. In nucleotides, the CDR3 is TGTGCCAGCAGTTTCATCCCAGGGGCCAATAATGAAAAACTGTTTTTT.

This clonotype occurred a few times. The J gene is TRBJ2-7, the V gene TRBV3-1; 7 bases are a match to TRBD2. The CDR3 length is 16 residues. Losses at the gene ends were 3 bases for V and 4 bases for J; bases not matched to a gene: 12. CDR1 is LGHDT, CDR2 YNNKEL, per germline (reference sequence). CDR3 loop: CASSHGRTVRGYEQYF. CDR3 in DNA: TGTGCCAGCAGCCACGGACGGACGGTGCGGGGGTACGAGCAGTACTTC.

The chain employs TRBV24-1 and TRBJ2-1; TRBD2 aligns across 8 bases. The J segment lost 8 bases and the V segment lost 6 bases, leaving 11 bases of the junction unmatched. CDR3 length: 15 amino acids. The germline V gene has CDR1 KGHDR and CDR2 SFDVKD. The CDR3 loop is CATSTGTSIFHEQFF. CDR3 in DNA: TGTGCCACCAGTACCGGGACTAGTATTTTCCATGAGCAGTTCTTC.

V usage is TRBV9 and J usage is TRBJ1-6; D is perhaps TRBD1 (6 bases). V was trimmed by 3 bases and J by 8 bases, leaving 15 bases between them. The CDR3 extends over 15 amino acids. CDR1 SGDLS and CDR2 YYNGEE come from the germline V gene. The DNA of the CDR3 is TGTGCCAGCAGCGCAACCACAGGGACGGATTCACCCCTCCACTTT. It specifies CASSATTGTDSPLHF. Variable domain in full (rest from reference TRBV9 and TRBJ1-6): DSGVTQTPKHLITATGQRVTLRCSPRSGDLSVYWYQQSLDQGLQFLIQYYNGEERAKGNILERFSAQQFPDLHSELNLSSLELGDSALYFCASSATTGTDSPLHFGNGTRLTVT.

This chain connects TRBV7-3 to TRBJ2-3; 9 bases are a match to TRBD1. The CDR3 is 16 residues long. Trimming removed 2 bases from V and 6 bases from J; junction bases left unmatched: 9. In germline, CDR1 is SGHTA, CDR2 FQGTGA. The chain's CDR3 is CASSLVGTGFRDTQYF. The DNA of the CDR3 is TGTGCCAGCAGCTTAGTTGGGACAGGGTTCAGGGATACGCAGTATTTT.

This chain joins TRBV7-3 and TRBJ2-5; no clear D gene. V lost 0 bases and J lost 4, with 6 bases in between. The CDR3 is 13 amino acids. From germline, CDR1 is SGHTA and CDR2 FQGTGA. The CDR3 DNA is TGTGCCAGCAGCTTAACGGGGTCAGAGACCCAGTACTTC. Translating gives CASSLTGSETQYF.

There are a few counts of this clonotype. The chain recombines TRBV3-1 with TRBJ2-1; possible D gene TRBD2, 5 bases. The germline V gene has CDR1 LGHDT and CDR2 YNNKEL (reference sequence). V was pared by 4 bases and J by 4 bases, with 5 bases between. The CDR3 has 12 residues. The CDR3 region has the DNA TGTGCCAGCAGCCGGGAGTACAATGAGCAGTTCTTC. Translating gives CASSREYNEQFF.

The rearrangement links TRBV18 to TRBJ2-7, with D possibly being TRBD1 (6 bases). Germline values: CDR1 KGHSH, CDR2 LQKENI. The CDR3 spans 13 residues. Trimming took 3 bases from V and 4 from J, leaving 10 bases between them. The DNA of the CDR3 is TGTGCCAGCTCACCTACAGGGAGATACGAGCAGTACGTC. Its protein product is CASSPTGRYEQYV.

The chain couples TRBV29-1 to TRBJ2-1; 11 nucleotides align to TRBD2. The CDR3 contains 15 residues. Trimming at V came to 7 bases and at J to 0 bases, leaving 5 bases not matched to a gene. Germline V lookup: CDR1 SQVTM, CDR2 ANQGSEA. The CDR3 nucleotides read TGCAGCGGAAGACTAGCGGGGAGCTCCTACAATGAGCAGTTCTTC. Its protein is CSGRLAGSSYNEQFF.

V is TRBV4-1 and J is TRBJ2-7, with D unresolved. V lost 1 base to trimming and J lost 3 bases, with 4 bases between them. CDR1 and CDR2 (germline): MGHRA, YSYEKL. The CDR3 is 12 residues long. CDR3 bases: TGCGCCAGCAGCCAAGGGTACTACGAGCAGTACTTC. It yields the protein CASSQGYYEQYF.

The chain carries TRBV11-2 and TRBJ2-5; no reliable D call. The V end lost 0 bases, the J end lost 1 base, and 12 bases lay between the germline ends. The CDR3 length is 16 residues. Germline V gene data show CDR1 as SGHAT and CDR2 as FQNNGV. The DNA of the CDR3 is TGTGCCAGCAGCTTAGATGGGAACAGCCCCCAAGAGACCCAGTACTTC. This codes for CASSLDGNSPQETQYF.

This clonotype was seen a handful of times. The CDR3 is CASSSLAGTNNEQFF. CDR3 sequence (DNA): TGTGCCAGCAGCTCACTAGCGGGTACTAACAATGAGCAGTTCTTC. V gene TRBV11-1 combines with J gene TRBJ2-1; TRBD2 aligns across 9 bases. With 4 bases clipped from V and 5 bases from J, the junction kept 6 bases outside the gene matches. Germline CDR1 reads SGHAT; CDR2 reads FQDESV (reference sequence). There are 15 residues in the CDR3.

This sequence joins TRBV5-1 and TRBJ2-3, with 7 bases fitting TRBD1. After removal of 3 bases from V and 6 bases from J, the junction contained 10 bases not matched to a gene. Germline CDR1 is SGHRS and CDR2 is YFSETQ. CDR3 length equals 15 residues. CDR3 sequence: CASSSGEGAKDTQYF. CDR3 coding DNA: TGCGCCAGCAGCTCGGGCGAGGGGGCAAAGGATACGCAGTATTTT.

This clonotype occurred a few times. The gene calls are TRBV29-1 and TRBJ2-1, with D unresolved. V dropped 1 base and J dropped 12 bases, with 7 bases sitting between them. This CDR3 region has 10 residues. The germline V gene has CDR1 SQVTM and CDR2 ANQGSEA. The CDR3 DNA reads as TGCAGCGTTGAAGTCGGGCTGCAGTTCTTC. It translates to CSVEVGLQFF.

The chain uses TRBV7-6 and TRBJ2-1; 10 bases match TRBD2. Germline CDR1 is SGHVS and CDR2 is FNYEAQ. The CDR3 spans 15 residues. Trimming took 4 bases from V and 6 from J; bases not matched to a gene: 6. CDR3 nucleotide sequence: TGTGCCAGCAGCTCCTTAGCGGGGGGCAGCAATGAGCAGTTCTTC. Translating gives CASSSLAGGSNEQFF.

This clonotype was observed a handful of times. This chain connects TRBV29-1 to TRBJ2-1; 8 positions agree with TRBD1. The CDR3 runs to 14 residues. The germline V gene has CDR1 SQVTM and CDR2 ANQGSEA. V gave up 2 bases and J gave up 8 bases; unmatched junction bases: 8. In DNA, the CDR3 is TGCAGCGTTGAATCTGGACAGGGCGTGCATGAGCAGTTCTTC. It yields the protein CSVESGQGVHEQFF.

The chain carries TRBV13 and TRBJ2-7; 14 nucleotides line up with TRBD2. Losses at the gene ends were 7 bases for V and 3 bases for J; bases not matched to a gene: 2. Germline loops: CDR1 PRHDT, CDR2 FYEKMQ (reference sequence). This CDR3 spans 14 amino acids. The CDR3 nucleotides read TGTGCCAGCATAGGGACTAGCGGGAGCTACGAGCAGTACGTC. This sequence encodes CASIGTSGSYEQYV.

The rearrangement uses TRBV15 and TRBJ2-1; TRBD1 matches at 9 bases. Germline assignment: CDR1 LNHNV and CDR2 YYDKDF (reference sequence). V shed 1 base, J shed 6 bases, and the junction held 10 bases outside the gene matches. The CDR3 runs 17 residues. This CDR3 is CATSRGGVGQGSNEQFF. The CDR3 nucleotides read TGTGCCACCAGCAGAGGAGGGGTGGGACAGGGATCCAATGAGCAGTTCTTC.

This clonotype turned up a few times. The CDR3 region has the DNA TGTGCCACCAGCAGACAGGGGTATGGCTACACCTTC. As protein: CATSRQGYGYTF. The rearrangement links TRBV15 to TRBJ1-2; perhaps TRBD1 as D (6 bases). The V gene lost 2 bases and the J gene lost 5 bases, with 6 bases spanning the gap. The CDR3 is 12 amino acids. The germline V gene has CDR1 LNHNV and CDR2 YYDKDF (reference sequence).

The V call is TRBV29-1, the J call TRBJ2-7; D unresolved. Trimming removed 1 base at V and 4 bases at J, with 8 bases between. CDR1 and CDR2 from the germline V gene are SQVTM and ANQGSEA. The CDR3 covers 12 residues. The CDR3 nucleotides read TGCAGCGTTGAAGCAACAAGTTACGAGCAGTACTTC. Its translation: CSVEATSYEQYF.